Following are 5 T cell receptor beta chains from one sample sequenced in a study of CD8 T cells in Susac syndrome. Roughly 0.45 to 1 ug RNA was reverse transcribed with random hexamers. TCRdb re-analysed the immunoSEQ multiplex PCR reads in MiXCR, keeping a single row per CDR3 protein. The repertoire holds around 220,000 distinct CDR3 sequences, more than 85% seen once, with roughly 0.13% in the top ten. Sequencing was carried out using CD8+ T cells from PBMCs. These receptors were taken from a human donor with multiple sclerosis.

A remark on this clonotype: Sequence at one end of the junction differs from germline and may be a read error. This rearrangement joins TRBV5-1 to TRBJ2-4; D unclear. The CDR3 is 8 residues long. Germline V gene lookup returns CDR1 SGHRS and CDR2 YFSETQ. The CDR3 reads CARRPLGF. The CDR3 coding sequence is TGCGCCAGAAGGCCGTTGGGCTTC.

This sequence joins TRBV12-3 or TRBV12-4 and TRBJ2-2; the D is unclear. V was trimmed by 2 bases and J by 2 bases, leaving 12 bases between them. This CDR3 comprises 16 residues. The CDR3 loop is CASSLYGDSNTGELFF. The CDR3 DNA follows: TGTGCCAGCAGTTTATATGGGGATTCCAACACCGGGGAGCTGTTTTTT.

V is TRBV11-2 and J is TRBJ2-7; the D is unclear. The CDR3 totals 16 residues. Germline V gene lookup returns CDR1 SGHAT and CDR2 FQNNGV. Between the trimmed V and J ends, which lost 5 bases and 3 bases, there was a span of 20 bases. The CDR3 DNA sequence: TGTGCCAGCAGCCACTCTCCCAGGACGATGGGCTACGAGCAGTACTTC. Its protein product is CASSHSPRTMGYEQYF. Based on the CDR3 plus reference TRBV11-2 and TRBJ2-7, the full variable domain is EAGVAQSPRYKIIEKRQSVAFWCNPISGHATLYWYQQILGQGPKLLIQFQNNGVVDDSQLPKDRFSAERLKGVDSTLKIQPAKLEDSAVYLCASSHSPRTMGYEQYFGPGTRLTVT.

This chain joins TRBV29-1 and TRBJ1-2; TRBD1 aligns across 7 bases. The germline V gene encodes CDR1 SQVTM and CDR2 ANQGSEA. The CDR3 is made up of 12 amino acids. V lost 6 bases and J lost 7; bases outside the gene matches: 8. The CDR3 sequence: CSVVTGEGGYTF. Written as DNA, the CDR3 is TGCAGCGTAGTCACAGGGGAAGGTGGCTACACCTTC.

The chain carries TRBV30 and TRBJ1-5; D might be TRBD1 (6 bases). The V end lost 1 base, the J end lost 3 bases, and 10 bases lay between the germline ends. The V gene's germline CDR1 is GTSNPN and CDR2 SVGIG (reference sequence). The CDR3 has 14 amino acids. CDR3 nucleotide sequence: TGTGCCTGGAGTGGGACAGCTTCCAATCAGCCCCAGCATTTT. Translated: CAWSGTASNQPQHF.